Presented here are 14 T cell receptor beta chains from one specimen sequenced in a study of shared T cell receptors in the human thymus. Produced via immunoSEQ multiplex PCR; TCRdb's table is partial and in-frame only. The sample lists 600,000 or so clones; approximately 87% were seen once. This same sample was also taken into another study, of human thymus T cells.

What was sequenced was thymocytes. These receptors came from a boy younger than two with a congenital heart defect.

The chain joins TRBV4-1 to TRBJ2-7, with 8 positions matching TRBD2. The V gene's germline CDR1 is MGHRA and CDR2 YSYEKL. The length of the CDR3 is 14 residues. V shed 1 base and J 6 bases; nucleotides not matched to a gene: 5. DNA for the CDR3: TGCGCCAGCAGCCAAGTGCAGCGGGAGTGCGAGCAGTACTTC. It translates to CASSQVQRECEQYF.

V gene TRBV13 combines with J gene TRBJ1-5, with D uncertain. The CDR3 runs 15 residues. The V gene lost 7 bases and the J gene lost 3 bases, with 16 bases spanning the gap. Germline assignment: CDR1 PRHDT and CDR2 FYEKMQ (reference sequence). CDR3 region: CASTRRGIDNQPQHF. In DNA, the CDR3 is TGTGCCAGCACCCGGCGGGGAATAGACAATCAGCCCCAGCATTTT. The complete variable domain, with remaining parts taken from reference TRBV13 and TRBJ1-5, reads AAGVIQSPRHLIKEKRETATLKCYPIPRHDTVYWYQQGPGQDPQFLISFYEKMQSDKGSIPDRFSAQQFSDYHSELNMSSLELGDSALYFCASTRRGIDNQPQHFGDGTRLSIL.

CDR3 DNA sequence: TGTGCCTGTAACTCCCTGGGGACAGGGTTGTCACCCCTCCACTTT. Translated, it gives CACNSLGTGLSPLHF. This sequence joins TRBV30 and TRBJ1-6, with 9 nucleotides matching TRBD1. J gave up 10 bases and V 6 bases, and 13 bases lay outside the gene matches. Germline CDR1 and CDR2: GTSNPN and SVGIG (reference sequence). The CDR3 has 15 amino acids.

This chain uses TRBV28 with TRBJ2-3; 7 nucleotides agree with TRBD2. Germline V gene sequence: CDR1 MDHEN, CDR2 SYDVKM. Unmatched junction bases numbered 6, after V lost 3 bases and J lost 6 bases. The CDR3 has 14 residues. The CDR3 DNA follows: TGTGCCAGCAGTTTCTTACTAGCGAGCGATACGCAGTATTTT. Its protein is CASSFLLASDTQYF.

This clone was observed a handful of times. The chain employs TRBV19 and TRBJ2-5; 7 bases agree with TRBD2. Germline trimming cut 3 bases from V and 4 bases from J; bases unmatched to any gene: 5. The CDR3 contains 14 residues. Germline CDR1 is LNHDA and CDR2 is SQIVND (reference sequence). The CDR3 DNA follows: TGTGCCAGTAGTATTAAAACGGGGGGAGAGACCCAGTACTTC. Translated, it gives CASSIKTGGETQYF.

This clone was seen more than once but under ten times. The chain is built from TRBV5-1 and TRBJ2-7, with D tentatively TRBD1 (6 bases). The V end was cut by 0 bases, the J end by 2 bases, with 24 bases between. This CDR3 region has 19 residues. CDR1 SGHRS and CDR2 YFSETQ come from the germline V gene. The CDR3 sequence is CASSLGGRIQGTKTYEQYF. Written as DNA, the CDR3 is TGCGCCAGCAGCTTGGGGGGGAGAATACAGGGAACGAAGACCTACGAGCAGTACTTC.

V gene TRBV4-3 combines with J gene TRBJ1-1; weak D call: TRBD1 (6 bases). V lost 2 bases and J lost 9, with 19 bases in between. This CDR3 is 15 amino acids long. Germline CDR1 reads LGHNA; CDR2 reads YSLEER. CDR3 in amino acids: CASSQTGGGLTQAFF. The CDR3 DNA is TGCGCCAGCAGCCAAACAGGCGGGGGGCTGACGCAAGCTTTCTTT.

This clone was seen a few times. This chain joins TRBV28 and TRBJ2-7; weak D call: TRBD1 (6 bases). V was clipped by 4 bases and J by 9 bases, with 10 bases between them. Germline V gene data show CDR1 as MDHEN and CDR2 as SYDVKM. The length of the CDR3 is 11 residues. The CDR3 sequence: CASSSPGVQYF. The CDR3 bases are TGTGCCAGCAGTTCTCCAGGGGTGCAGTACTTC.

This chain connects TRBV9 to TRBJ2-2, with TRBD1 identical over 10 bases. CDR1 and CDR2 from the germline V gene are SGDLS and YYNGEE. V shed 2 bases and J 2 bases; nucleotides not matched to a gene: 6. This CDR3 has 17 amino acids. The CDR3 bases are TGTGCCAGCAGCGTGGAGGACAGGGGGGAAAACACCGGGGAGCTGTTTTTT. Translating gives CASSVEDRGENTGELFF.

This clone has just one count. The chain employs TRBV11-2 and TRBJ1-3; maybe TRBD1 (6 bases). From germline, CDR1 is SGHAT and CDR2 FQNNGV. Trimming removed 3 bases from V and 0 bases from J, with 15 bases in between. This CDR3 is 17 amino acids long. CDR3 amino acids: CASSFGGDKLSGNTIYF. The CDR3 DNA sequence: TGTGCCAGCAGCTTTGGGGGGGACAAACTCTCTGGAAACACCATATATTTT.

As regards this clone: At one end, the junction sequence differs from germline, possibly due to a read error. The V and J genes are TRBV23-1 and TRBJ2-1; D is undetermined. TRBV23-1 belongs to the ORF category, with a function that is uncertain. The CDR3 covers 10 residues. Written as DNA, the CDR3 is TGCGCCAGCAGTCTGAGACATTGGGTCTTC. Translating gives CASSLRHWVF.

This chain connects TRBV6-1 to TRBJ2-5; D possibly corresponds to TRBD1 (6 bases). The CDR3 is 13 residues long. CDR1 and CDR2 (germline): MNHNS, SASEGT. V lost 3 bases and J 4 bases, leaving 9 bases between the germline ends. CDR3 in amino acids: CASSDRGGETQYF. CDR3 DNA sequence: TGTGCCAGCAGTGACAGGGGTGGAGAGACCCAGTACTTC.

V and J are TRBV29-1 and TRBJ2-7; D may be TRBD2 (5 bases). CDR3 length: 14 amino acids. Germline V gene sequence: CDR1 SQVTM, CDR2 ANQGSEA. Between the trimmed V and J ends, which lost 4 bases and 0 bases, there was a span of 13 bases. The CDR3 is CSVGERGSSYEQYF. DNA of the CDR3: TGCAGCGTTGGGGAACGGGGATCCTCCTACGAGCAGTACTTC.

This chain links TRBV11-2 with TRBJ2-5; 8 bases are shared with TRBD2. The germline CDR1 and CDR2 sequences are SGHAT and FQNNGV. The CDR3 runs to 14 residues. V was clipped by 4 bases and J by 2 bases; unmatched bases: 3. The CDR3 reads CASSSEREQETQYF. CDR3 bases: TGTGCCAGCAGCTCGGAGCGGGAGCAAGAGACCCAGTACTTC.